This T cell receptor beta chain was obtained from a study of blood T cells in healthy people across ages. Study-wide results and caveats: Age advanced and TCR beta diversity per million T cells fell, roughly linearly.

This clonotype turned up a few times. Its antigen remains unidentified. Trimming took 3 bases from V and 11 from J; bases not matched to a gene: 17. The germline CDR1 and CDR2 sequences are SEHNR and FQNEAQ (reference sequence). The CDR3 covers 17 residues. Primed by a sample-barcoded 5' primer and a J-beta primer mix, a second PCR proceeded for 7 to 11 cycles. Every cDNA was tagged by a template-switch adaptor with 12 random nucleotides. MiXCR, applied by TCRdb to the 5' RACE reads, yields one record per CDR3 protein. The table lists 650,000 to 1,000,000 distinct CDR3 sequences, roughly 35% of them singletons.

This clonotype was sampled from a man in his late teens or twenties in good health. The rearrangement joins TRBV7-9 to TRBJ2-1; 9 nucleotides match TRBD2. The source material was blood. The CDR3 nucleotides are TGTGCCAGCAGCTTCGCTAGCGGGGAACTACTCTTTAGTAAGCAGTTCTTC. It specifies CASSFASGELLFSKQFF.